This entry lists 15 T cell receptor beta chains sequenced from one sample in a study of lymphopenia after photon versus proton radiotherapy. The assay was immunoSEQ multiplex PCR, and TCRdb's table has in-frame clones only and misses some. The profile shows thousands of clones, over 60% of them singletons. Sequences were derived from peripheral blood, sampled from a patient treated with proton-based radiotherapy. The origin of the receptors is a man older than 75 with esophageal cancer.

This clone is categorized as medium-sized. CDR3 loop: CASSLGGGENTIYF. As DNA, the CDR3 is TGTGCCAGCAGCTTAGGAGGGGGCGAAAACACCATATATTTT. The chain employs TRBV11-3 and TRBJ1-3, with TRBD1 matching 7 bases. V shed 1 base, J shed 6 bases, and the junction held 3 bases outside the gene matches. Looked up from germline, CDR1 is SGHNT and CDR2 is YENEEA. CDR3 size: 14 residues.

The gene calls are TRBV30 and TRBJ2-5, with D possibly TRBD1 on 5 matching bases. The J call may be wrong; the DNA end is better matched by TRBJ2-7. Germline V gene lookup returns CDR1 GTSNPN and CDR2 SVGIG (reference sequence). There are 14 residues in the CDR3. The CDR3 nucleotides are TGTGCCTGGAGTGACGAGACAGAGCGTTACGAGCAGTACTTC. Protein product: CAWSDETERYEQYF.

This sequence joins TRBV5-1 and TRBJ1-2, with a weak D call TRBD1 (5 bases). This CDR3 region has 13 residues. Trimming took 0 bases from V and 7 from J, leaving 10 bases between them. Germline CDR1 and CDR2: SGHRS and YFSETQ. DNA for the CDR3: TGCGCCAGCAGCTTGGACGGGGGAAGTGGCTACACCTTC. The encoded protein is CASSLDGGSGYTF.

Turning to this clone: This is likely an artifact of a read error, given a far larger clone one base away. The chain recombines TRBV4-1 with TRBJ2-7, with 10 bases lining up with TRBD2. The DNA end favors TRBJ2-1, so the J call may be wrong. Germline V CDR1 and CDR2: MGHRA, YSYEKL. The CDR3 runs to 16 residues. CDR3 in DNA: TGCGCCAGCAGCCAAGGGGGGCTAGCGGGAGTCGATGAGCAGTTCTTC. This gives the protein CASSQGGLAGVDEQFF.

The chain links TRBV6-6 to TRBJ1-5, with D tentatively TRBD1 (5 bases). The germline V gene has CDR1 MNHNY and CDR2 SVGAGI (reference sequence). The CDR3 spans 14 residues. V was trimmed by 0 bases and J by 4 bases, leaving 7 bases between them. The CDR3 bases are TGTGCCAGCAGTTACTCGTCAGGGAATCAGCCCCAGCATTTT. Translating it yields CASSYSSGNQPQHF.

This clone was observed a few times. CDR3 in DNA: TGTGCCAGCAGCTTAGGAGGTTTTAGCACCAACAATGAGCAGTTCTTC. It yields the protein CASSLGGFSTNNEQFF. This chain connects TRBV7-6 to TRBJ2-1; no clear D. CDR1 and CDR2 (germline): SGHVS, FNYEAQ. With 1 base removed from V and 5 bases from J, the gap between germline ends came to 15 bases. This CDR3 contains 16 residues.

The chain recombines TRBV29-1 with TRBJ1-1; D gene ambiguous. This CDR3 is 12 amino acids long. V dropped 4 bases and J dropped 3 bases, with 9 bases sitting between them. The germline gives CDR1 SQVTM, CDR2 ANQGSEA. CDR3 nucleotide sequence: TGCAGCGTTGTACACACTGACACTGAAGCTTTCTTT. It translates to CSVVHTDTEAFF.

This chain connects TRBV18 to TRBJ2-4; no firm D call. CDR3 length equals 12 residues. V lost 3 bases to trimming and J lost 8 bases, with 8 bases between them. CDR1 and CDR2 (germline): KGHSH, LQKENI. This chain's CDR3 is CASSPEGDIQYF. The CDR3 DNA sequence: TGTGCCAGCTCACCGGAAGGAGACATTCAGTACTTC.

This CDR3 reads CASTRDGTGSYEQYF. CDR3 bases: TGTGCCAGCACCCGAGATGGGACAGGTTCCTACGAGCAGTACTTC. The chain uses TRBV6-5 and TRBJ2-7; 8 bases map to TRBD1. The ends lost 7 bases at V and 1 base at J; junction bases unmatched: 9. The CDR3 has 15 amino acids. From germline, CDR1 is MNHEY and CDR2 SVGAGI.

The gene calls are TRBV4-2 and TRBJ2-5, with TRBD2 matching over 8 bases. CDR1 is LGHNA and CDR2 is YNFKEQ in the germline V gene. The CDR3 spans 17 residues. V was clipped by 0 bases and J by 1 base; unmatched bases: 7. The CDR3 region has the DNA TGTGCCAGCAGCCAAGAACCTATGGCGGGGGGCCAAGAGACCCAGTACTTC. Protein sequence: CASSQEPMAGGQETQYF.

This clone was picked up a small number of times. For the CDR3, the DNA is TGTGCCAGCAGCTTACTTCTCTCCCGAGAGACCCAGTACTTC. Its protein product is CASSLLLSRETQYF. The chain links TRBV7-8 to TRBJ2-5; D uncertain. This CDR3 is built from 14 residues. The V end was cut by 2 bases, the J end by 4 bases, with 11 bases between. CDR1 SGHVS and CDR2 FQNEAQ come from the germline V gene.

As concerns this clone: One base separates it from a far larger clone, so it is likely a read error. Distinct nucleotide sequences in the sample also encode this CDR3. The V gene is TRBV9, the J gene TRBJ2-3, with 8 bases aligning to TRBD2. Per germline, CDR1 SGDLS and CDR2 YYNGEE. The CDR3 runs 17 residues. CDR3 bases: TGCGCCAGCAGCGCGCTCGGGGGGGCGGGCTTAGCAGATACGCAGTATTTT. It specifies CASSALGGAGLADTQYF. The whole variable domain, filled in from reference TRBV9 and TRBJ2-3, reads DSGVTQTPKHLITATGQRVTLRCSPRSGDLSVYWYQQSLDQGLQFLIQYYNGEERAKGNILERFSAQQFPDLHSELNLSSLELGDSALYFCASSALGGAGLADTQYFGPGTRLTVL.

The V and J genes are TRBV7-9 and TRBJ2-2, with D perhaps TRBD2 (6 bases). Germline lookup yields CDR1 SEHNR and CDR2 FQNEAQ (reference sequence). The CDR3 extends over 16 amino acids. Trimming stripped 0 bases from V and 5 bases from J, with 13 bases between. Written as DNA, the CDR3 is TGTGCCAGCAGCTTAGCTACCGGACGGGGGACCGGGGAGCTGTTTTTT. It translates to CASSLATGRGTGELFF.

As to this clone: No DNA is shown, since the ends of the CDR3 on it are uncertain; the CDR3 is the one TCRdb lists. V usage is TRBV21-1 and J usage is TRBJ2-7; TRBD2 reflects the table's D call only, with no check against the DNA. TRBV21-1 is a pseudogene segment. The CDR3 is 15 amino acids in total, end residues counted. CDR3: CASSVALGITYEQYF.

The V call is TRBV30, the J call TRBJ2-1; TRBD1 aligns across 7 bases. V lost 5 bases, J lost 5 bases, and 6 bases stayed unmatched. CDR1 and CDR2 (germline): GTSNPN, SVGIG (reference sequence). There are 13 residues in the CDR3. The CDR3 DNA is TGTGCCTGGGCGAGGGACAGTGACAATGAGCAGTTCTTC. This translates into CAWARDSDNEQFF.